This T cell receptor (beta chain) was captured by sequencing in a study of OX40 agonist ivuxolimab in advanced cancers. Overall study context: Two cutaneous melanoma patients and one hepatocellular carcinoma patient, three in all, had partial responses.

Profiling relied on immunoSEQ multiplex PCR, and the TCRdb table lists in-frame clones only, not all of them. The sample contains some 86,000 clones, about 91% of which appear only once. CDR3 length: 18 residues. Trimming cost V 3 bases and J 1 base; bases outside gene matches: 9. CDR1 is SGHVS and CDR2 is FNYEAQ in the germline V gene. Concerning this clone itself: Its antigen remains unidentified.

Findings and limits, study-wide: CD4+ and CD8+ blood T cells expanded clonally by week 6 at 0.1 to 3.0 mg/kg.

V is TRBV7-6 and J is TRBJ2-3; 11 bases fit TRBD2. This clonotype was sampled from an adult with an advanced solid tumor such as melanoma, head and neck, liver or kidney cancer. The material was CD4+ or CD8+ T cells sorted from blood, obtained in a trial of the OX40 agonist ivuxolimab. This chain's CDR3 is CASSLGTSGNLRTDTQYF. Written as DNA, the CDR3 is TGTGCCAGCAGCTTGGGGACTAGCGGAAACTTACGCACAGATACGCAGTATTTT.